The present TCR beta chain was sequenced within a study of blood T cell repertoires in COVID-19. This table comes from immunoSEQ multiplex PCR, and its TCRdb copy is limited to in-frame clones, with some not included. The profile shows about 200,000 clones, 65% to 90% of them singletons. Germline CDR1 and CDR2: SGHDT and YYEEEE. The CDR3 has 15 amino acids. Trimming took 4 bases from V and 3 from J; bases not matched to a gene: 8. The V call is TRBV5-6, the J call TRBJ2-7; 9 bases align to TRBD2. The sample comprised PBMCs or T cells enriched from blood (not recorded which). This TCR was recovered from a woman between 40 and 50 years old with acute COVID-19. CDR3 coding DNA: TGTGCCAGCAGCCACTCGGCGGGAGGGATCTACGAGCAGTACTTC. It yields the protein CASSHSAGGIYEQYF.